Listed here is a single T cell receptor (beta chain). Its target is unknown. The sample originates from a study of T-cell memory formation after mild COVID-19. Whole-study results and caveats: Clones that shrank (day 15 to 85) were balanced CD4/CD8, whereas later expanders leaned CD4+. Prior to infection, memory already included some responding clones, suggesting cross-reactive memory joined.

Losses at the gene ends were 9 bases for V and 6 bases for J; bases not matched to a gene: 8. The CDR3 length is 13 residues. MiXCR was run by TCRdb on the 5' RACE reads, yielding one entry per CDR3 protein. The table records 140,000 to 150,000 distinct CDR3 sequences, under 7% of them present only once. The sequence derives from an adult woman who had mild COVID-19 (a few samples of this study predate the infection). Cell type and time point are not known. The rearrangement joins TRBV12-3 or TRBV12-4 to TRBJ2-1; 7 bases map to TRBD2. Source material: PBMCs or a T cell subset sorted from them (not recorded which). The CDR3 DNA sequence: TGTGCCAGTAGACGGGCTAGCGGCAATGAGCAGTTCTTC. It yields the protein CASRRASGNEQFF.